Each of the 16 T cell receptor beta chains below was sequenced from the same sample in a study of cytomegalovirus exposure and HLA in healthy donors. In the PCR, 60 Vbeta and 13 Jbeta primers were used. Measured with immunoSEQ multiplex PCR; TCRdb has only the in-frame clones, and not every one. The ten most abundant clones cover 3.5% of a sample with more than 100,000 clones. Specimen: PBMCs. Every receptor here comes from a man aged 40-49 years in good health and CMV-seronegative.

The chain links TRBV5-3 to TRBJ1-2; 8 bases agree with TRBD1. TRBV5-3 is filed as an ORF, its function uncertain. After removal of 1 base from V and 8 bases from J, the junction contained 4 bases not matched to a gene. The CDR3 consists of 13 residues. DNA of the CDR3: TGTGCCAGAAGCTTGATACAGGGGGTAGGCTACACCTTC. Encoded protein: CARSLIQGVGYTF.

The chain uses TRBV10-3 and TRBJ2-7; TRBD1 aligns across 7 bases. Germline values: CDR1 ENHRY, CDR2 SYGVKD. This CDR3 has 12 amino acids. After removal of 3 bases from V and 7 bases from J, the junction contained 3 bases not matched to a gene. CDR3 sequence reads: CAISDQGEEQYF. The CDR3 nucleotides read TGTGCCATCAGTGATCAGGGGGAGGAGCAGTACTTC.

CDR3 region: CASSFGQESYEQYF. CDR3 coding DNA: TGCGCCAGCAGCTTCGGACAGGAATCCTACGAGCAGTACTTC. The chain uses TRBV5-1 and TRBJ2-7, with 7 bases lining up with TRBD1. From germline, CDR1 is SGHRS and CDR2 YFSETQ. There are 14 residues in the CDR3. V trimming: 2 bases; J trimming: 1 base; junction bases outside the gene matches: 3.

The chain couples TRBV19 to TRBJ1-5; TRBD1 might be the D (6 bases). Germline lookup yields CDR1 LNHDA and CDR2 SQIVND (reference sequence). V was cut by 5 bases and J by 4 bases, with 12 bases left in between. The CDR3 length is 14 residues. The chain's CDR3 is CASSSGVGNQPQHF. The CDR3 nucleotides read TGTGCCAGTAGTTCAGGGGTTGGTAATCAGCCCCAGCATTTT.

The V and J genes are TRBV6-5 and TRBJ1-1; 7 positions agree with TRBD1. From germline, CDR1 is MNHEY and CDR2 SVGAGI. Unmatched junction bases numbered 8, after V lost 0 bases and J lost 7 bases. The CDR3 extends over 15 amino acids. The CDR3 loop reads CASSYSGQGVGEAFF. The DNA of the CDR3 is TGTGCCAGCAGTTACTCAGGCCAGGGGGTCGGTGAAGCTTTCTTT.

The rearrangement uses TRBV6-5 and TRBJ2-2, with D perhaps matching TRBD1 (6 bases). V lost 6 bases, J lost 8 bases, and 10 bases lay in between. The CDR3 is 12 residues long. Germline V lookup: CDR1 MNHEY, CDR2 SVGAGI. DNA for the CDR3: TGTGCCAGCAGAATACAGGGAGGGGAGCTGTTTTTT. It codes for CASRIQGGELFF.

The CDR3 reads CASSLSPGWNTEAFF. The DNA of the CDR3 is TGTGCCAGCAGTTTGAGCCCAGGGTGGAACACTGAAGCTTTCTTT. The chain couples TRBV28 to TRBJ1-1; a possible D gene is TRBD1 (5 bases). The CDR3 length is 15 residues. V dropped 3 bases and J dropped 1 base, with 12 bases sitting between them. Germline assignment: CDR1 MDHEN and CDR2 SYDVKM.

The chain employs TRBV5-6 and TRBJ2-5; a weak D match, TRBD2 (5 bases). Trimming shortened V by 4 bases and J by 2 bases, and 12 bases separated the two germline ends. This CDR3 is 14 amino acids long. Germline V gene lookup returns CDR1 SGHDT and CDR2 YYEEEE. In DNA, the CDR3 is TGTGCCAGCAGCCCCGGGGTACTACAAGAGACCCAGTACTTC. Protein: CASSPGVLQETQYF.

The rearrangement links TRBV6-1 to TRBJ2-5, with TRBD2 as a possible D gene (6 bases). V was trimmed by 4 bases and J by 3 bases, leaving 12 bases between them. The CDR3 is made up of 14 amino acids. Germline loops: CDR1 MNHNS, CDR2 SASEGT. The CDR3 loop reads CASSVGWGEETQYF. For the CDR3, the DNA is TGTGCCAGCAGTGTAGGGTGGGGGGAAGAGACCCAGTACTTC.

CDR3 coding DNA: TGTGCCAGCAGACCGACAGGGGGCACTGAAGCTTTCTTT. The encoded protein is CASRPTGGTEAFF. This chain joins TRBV2 and TRBJ1-1; the match to TRBD1 covers 9 bases. The CDR3 covers 13 residues. Losses at the gene ends were 6 bases for V and 4 bases for J; bases not matched to a gene: 3. The germline V gene has CDR1 SNHLY and CDR2 FYNNEI.

V gene TRBV5-1 combines with J gene TRBJ1-2; no definite D call. CDR3 length: 13 residues. V gave up 2 bases and J gave up 1 base, with 6 bases separating them. Germline CDR1 reads SGHRS; CDR2 reads YFSETQ. CDR3 amino acids: CASSFQDNYGYTF. For the CDR3, the DNA is TGCGCCAGCAGCTTTCAGGATAACTATGGCTACACCTTC.

This chain uses TRBV19 with TRBJ1-4; 8 positions match TRBD1. The germline V gene has CDR1 LNHDA and CDR2 SQIVND (reference sequence). The junction had 6 bases not matched to a gene; V was cut back by 5 bases and J by 7 bases. The CDR3 runs to 14 residues. The CDR3: CASSLRTGSEKLFF. The CDR3 nucleotides are TGTGCCAGTAGTCTCCGGACAGGGAGTGAAAAACTGTTTTTT.

This chain uses TRBV6-6 with TRBJ2-3, with 9 bases aligning to TRBD2. The V and J ends lost 8 bases and 0 bases, in that order; junction bases with no gene match: 9. The CDR3 spans 16 residues. Per germline, CDR1 MNHNY and CDR2 SVGAGI (reference sequence). For the CDR3, the DNA is TGTGCCAGCGGGATAGCGGGGGAGTCTAGCACAGATACGCAGTATTTT. Translating it yields CASGIAGESSTDTQYF.

In nucleotides, the CDR3 is TGTGCCAGCAGTGAATCGGGTAGCGGGGGGGACGAGCAGTACTTC. Amino acids: CASSESGSGGDEQYF. The V gene is TRBV6-1, the J gene TRBJ2-7, with 11 bases aligning to TRBD2. Germline lookup yields CDR1 MNHNS and CDR2 SASEGT. V was pared by 2 bases and J by 5 bases, with 5 bases of the junction left unmatched. CDR3 length equals 15 residues.

This chain uses TRBV18 with TRBJ2-4; TRBD2 agrees at 12 bases. The germline CDR1 and CDR2 sequences are KGHSH and LQKENI. There are 16 residues in the CDR3. The V segment lost 1 base and the J segment 5 bases; nucleotides outside the gene matches: 3. The CDR3 region has the DNA TGTGCCAGCTCACCACTTCTAGCGGGAGGGGAAAACATTCAGTACTTC. Protein sequence: CASSPLLAGGENIQYF.

The chain is built from TRBV5-5 and TRBJ2-2; tentative D call: TRBD1 (6 bases). The CDR3 spans 14 residues. Trimming stripped 5 bases from V and 3 bases from J, with 11 bases between. The V gene's germline CDR1 is SGHKS and CDR2 YYEKEE (reference sequence). In nucleotides, the CDR3 is TGTGCCAGCAGGACAGGAAGGGACACCGGGGAGCTGTTTTTT. It is translated as CASRTGRDTGELFF.